Listed below are T cell receptor beta chains from one sample, sequenced in a study of metastatic and nonmetastatic thyroid tumors. TCRdb re-analyzed the PCR reads through MiXCR. This sample has 22,000 or so clones, with about 20% found just once. The sequenced sample consisted of tumor tissue. The receptors derive from a female donor with papillary thyroid cancer or a benign thyroid nodule (not recorded which). Some clones in this sample may be carry-over from other donors' samples. Each CDR3 is given with its conserved first and last residue.

CASSRGRQGEYEQYF	TRBV19	TRBJ2-7
CASSESTGGNEKLFF	TRBV6-4	TRBJ1-4
CASSSTLSGHSRETQYF	TRBV11-2	TRBJ2-5
CSARTSGNAGELFF	TRBV20-1	TRBJ2-2
CSASDFRYNEQFF	TRBV20-1	TRBJ2-1
CASSKGFGTSGGGQSGETQYF	TRBV28	TRBJ2-5
CASSKRGLAGVGQYF	TRBV28	TRBJ2-3
CASSLGGRGNTIYF	TRBV11-2	TRBJ1-3
CASRRGLSYEQYF	TRBV6-1	TRBJ2-7
CASSSALGAGNTIYF	TRBV11-2	TRBJ1-3
CASSLGGTSSYNEQFF	TRBV5-1	TRBJ2-1
CASSLDGTGPWSPLHF	TRBV11-2	TRBJ1-6
CSASGQGADTGELFF	TRBV20-1	TRBJ2-2
CASSPRTGGYQETQYF	TRBV11-2	TRBJ2-5
CAWSVGGNTDTQYF	TRBV30	TRBJ2-3
CSARPEAVGTDTQYF	TRBV20-1	TRBJ2-3
CAWTGGANSPLHF	TRBV30	TRBJ1-6
CAGGSGRDVNNEQFF	TRBV6-1	TRBJ2-1
CASSFGSSYNEQFF	TRBV11-2	TRBJ2-1
CASSLLPGLAGGWEQFF	TRBV11-1	TRBJ2-1
CASSLAALGTGELFF	TRBV6-5	TRBJ2-2
CASSLGVGPSGYTF	TRBV5-5	TRBJ1-2
CASSLGGGLFYEQYF	TRBV7-2	TRBJ2-7
CASSAWTVLDSNQPQHF	TRBV6-1	TRBJ1-5
CSAREGETQYF	TRBV20-1	TRBJ2-5
CASNPSGQGQAYEQYF	TRBV4-2	TRBJ2-7
CASNPRISYEQYF	TRBV28	TRBJ2-7
CASSYAGAGTEAFF	TRBV6-2/TRBV6-3	TRBJ1-1
CASSENREDYEQYF	TRBV25-1	TRBJ2-7
CSAHQTPYGYTF	TRBV20-1	TRBJ1-2
CASSIDGRGGEAFF	TRBV19	TRBJ1-1
CASSPGAGNTGELFF	TRBV5-4	TRBJ2-2
CASSYPHWGAGATEAFF	TRBV6-2/TRBV6-3	TRBJ1-1
CASSYRVADTQYF	TRBV6-6	TRBJ2-3
CASSRTQHLTGELFF	TRBV7-8	TRBJ2-2
CASSGRSGELFF	TRBV28	TRBJ2-2
CVSSEVRSGSPLHF	TRBV6-1	TRBJ1-6
CASSFSGTVYGYTF	TRBV12-3/TRBV12-4	TRBJ1-2
CSARAPHSYNEQFF	TRBV20-1	TRBJ2-1
CASRSGPGQGDYGYTF	TRBV12-3/TRBV12-4	TRBJ1-2
CASNFVSLMNTEAFF	TRBV7-9	TRBJ1-1
CSALAPGRHQETQYF	TRBV20-1	TRBJ2-5
CAWSHEYYGYTF	TRBV30	TRBJ1-2
CATASGNTGELFF	TRBV7-3	TRBJ2-2